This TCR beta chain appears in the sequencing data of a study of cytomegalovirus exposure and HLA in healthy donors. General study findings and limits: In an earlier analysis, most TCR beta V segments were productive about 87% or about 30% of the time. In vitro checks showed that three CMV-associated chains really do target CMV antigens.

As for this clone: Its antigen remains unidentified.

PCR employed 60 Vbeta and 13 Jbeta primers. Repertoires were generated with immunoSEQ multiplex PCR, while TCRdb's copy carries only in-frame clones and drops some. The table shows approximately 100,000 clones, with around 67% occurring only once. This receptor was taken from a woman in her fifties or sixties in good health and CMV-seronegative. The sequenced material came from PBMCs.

CDR3 in DNA: TGTGCCAGCACCAGGGAGGGCCTCTACAATGAGCAGTTCTTC. Amino acids: CASTREGLYNEQFF. The chain uses TRBV9 and TRBJ2-1, with TRBD2 matching over 7 bases. Germline V gives CDR1 SGDLS, CDR2 YYNGEE. With V trimmed by 6 bases and J by 3 bases, 6 bases remained unmatched. This CDR3 has 14 amino acids. Drawing the rest from reference TRBV9 and TRBJ2-1, the complete variable domain is DSGVTQTPKHLITATGQRVTLRCSPRSGDLSVYWYQQSLDQGLQFLIQYYNGEERAKGNILERFSAQQFPDLHSELNLSSLELGDSALYFCASTREGLYNEQFFGPGTRLTVL.